The rows below give T cell receptor beta chains drawn from one sample of a study of shared clonotypes between healthy human individuals. Repertoires were generated with immunoSEQ multiplex PCR, while TCRdb's copy carries only in-frame clones and drops some. The sample carries about 2.3 million clones, 93% recorded once. Sequenced: naive CD4+ T cells from PBMCs. These receptors originate from a man aged 18 to 30 in good health. Some clones in this sample may be carry-over from other donors' samples. Both conserved end residues are part of each CDR3. The order of the fields is D gene, J gene, clone size, V gene, CDR3 protein, CDR3 DNA. D genes are given only for firm matches. The size of a clone is reported for some rows only, either as once, few or many, or as a class for expanded clones.

D: TRBD1
J: TRBJ1-3
size: .
V: TRBV19
CDR3: CASSGLTGATGNTIYF
DNA: TGTGCCAGTAGTGGGCTGACAGGGGCGACTGGAAACACCATATATTTT

D: TRBD2
J: TRBJ2-1
size: once
V: TRBV9
CDR3: CASSVTSETYNEQFF
DNA: TGTGCCAGCAGCGTGACTAGCGAGACCTACAATGAGCAGTTCTTC

D: .
J: TRBJ2-1
size: .
V: TRBV27
CDR3: CASRSYRTGDEQFF
DNA: TGTGCCAGCAGGTCGTACAGGACTGGCGATGAGCAGTTCTTC

D: TRBD1
J: TRBJ2-7
size: .
V: TRBV10-3
CDR3: CAISDPFAPGQAYEQYF
DNA: TGTGCCATCAGTGATCCTTTCGCCCCGGGACAGGCCTACGAGCAGTACTTC

D: .
J: TRBJ1-1
size: few
V: TRBV5-1
CDR3: CASSFVSLNTEAFF
DNA: TGCGCCAGCAGCTTTGTCTCTTTGAACACTGAAGCTTTCTTT

D: .
J: TRBJ2-7
size: .
V: TRBV28
CDR3: CASSGVYEQYF
DNA: TGTGCCAGCTCAGGAGTCTACGAGCAGTACTTC

D: TRBD2
J: TRBJ2-3
size: .
V: TRBV7-9
CDR3: CASSMGLRGGTDTQYF
DNA: TGTGCCAGCAGCATGGGACTACGGGGCGGCACAGATACGCAGTATTTT

D: .
J: TRBJ2-1
size: .
V: TRBV14
CDR3: CASSPAGHGYNEQFF
DNA: TGTGCCAGCAGCCCCGCGGGACACGGCTACAATGAGCAGTTCTTC

D: .
J: TRBJ1-2
size: .
V: TRBV5-8
CDR3: CASSYITGNYGYTF
DNA: TGTGCCAGCAGCTATATAACAGGGAACTATGGCTACACCTTC

D: .
J: TRBJ2-1
size: .
V: TRBV7-8
CDR3: CASSLALGGEQFF
DNA: TGTGCCAGCAGCTTAGCGCTTGGGGGTGAGCAGTTCTTC

D: TRBD1
J: TRBJ1-2
size: .
V: TRBV6-1
CDR3: CASSPTNRGLGYTF
DNA: TGTGCCAGCAGCCCAACCAACAGGGGACTTGGCTACACCTTC

D: .
J: TRBJ2-1
size: .
V: TRBV11-2
CDR3: CASSFGEWSYNEQFF
DNA: TGTGCCAGCAGCTTTGGCGAGTGGTCCTACAATGAGCAGTTCTTC

D: TRBD1
J: TRBJ1-2
size: .
V: TRBV28
CDR3: CASSSGQDYGYTF
DNA: TGTGCCAGCAGTTCAGGACAGGACTATGGCTACACCTTC

D: TRBD2
J: TRBJ2-5
size: .
V: TRBV4-2
CDR3: CASSQVLAGRQETQYF
DNA: TGTGCCAGCAGCCAAGTCCTAGCGGGGCGCCAAGAGACCCAGTACTTC

D: .
J: TRBJ2-5
size: .
V: TRBV4-2
CDR3: CASSQSSRQETQYF
DNA: TGTGCCAGCAGCCAAAGTTCGCGGCAAGAGACCCAGTACTTC

D: .
J: TRBJ2-5
size: .
V: TRBV6-6
CDR3: CASSYIQGPQETQYF
DNA: TGTGCCAGCAGTTATATCCAGGGGCCACAAGAGACCCAGTACTTC

D: .
J: TRBJ2-5
size: .
V: TRBV29-1
CDR3: CSGVAQETQYF
DNA: TGCTCAGGGGTTGCCCAAGAGACCCAGTACTTC

D: TRBD1
J: TRBJ1-4
size: .
V: TRBV27
CDR3: CASSLFRDSPMFF
DNA: TGTGCCAGCAGTTTATTCCGGGACAGCCCAATGTTTTTT

D: TRBD2
J: TRBJ2-7
size: .
V: TRBV5-6
CDR3: CASSLRLAGVGYEQYF
DNA: TGTGCCAGCAGCCTCAGACTAGCGGGAGTCGGCTACGAGCAGTACTTC

D: .
J: TRBJ1-1
size: .
V: TRBV27
CDR3: CASSGLGTEAFF
DNA: TGTGCCAGCAGTGGGCTTGGCACTGAAGCTTTCTTT

D: TRBD1
J: TRBJ1-3
size: .
V: TRBV25-1
CDR3: CASRGQGTGNTIYF
DNA: TGTGCCAGCAGGGGACAGGGAACTGGAAACACCATATATTTT

D: .
J: TRBJ2-2
size: .
V: TRBV5-1
CDR3: CASSSGWVNGELFF
DNA: TGCGCCAGCAGCTCCGGGTGGGTAAACGGGGAGCTGTTTTTT

D: TRBD2
J: TRBJ2-1
size: .
V: TRBV9
CDR3: CASSATSGVYNEQFF
DNA: TGTGCCAGCAGCGCGACTAGCGGGGTTTACAATGAGCAGTTCTTC

D: .
J: TRBJ1-4
size: .
V: TRBV28
CDR3: CASSLTGLGEKLFF
DNA: TGTGCCAGCAGTTTAACGGGGTTGGGTGAAAAACTGTTTTTT

D: TRBD2
J: TRBJ2-7
size: .
V: TRBV5-1
CDR3: CASSISGRSYEQYF
DNA: TGCGCCAGCAGTATTAGCGGGAGATCCTACGAGCAGTACTTC

D: .
J: TRBJ1-2
size: .
V: TRBV5-1
CDR3: CASSEQGHYGYTF
DNA: TGCGCCAGCAGCGAACAGGGTCACTATGGCTACACCTTC

D: .
J: TRBJ2-5
size: .
V: TRBV7-3
CDR3: CASSIQGGTQYF
DNA: TGTGCCAGCAGTATACAGGGAGGGACCCAGTACTTC

D: .
J: TRBJ2-1
size: .
V: TRBV19
CDR3: CASSIRGSYNEQFF
DNA: TGTGCCAGTAGTATTAGGGGATCCTACAATGAGCAGTTCTTC

D: TRBD2
J: TRBJ2-3
size: .
V: TRBV9
CDR3: CASSEAPAGAGTDTQYF
DNA: TGTGCCAGCAGCGAGGCCCCAGCGGGAGCTGGCACAGATACGCAGTATTTT